A single sample gave rise to the 26 T cell receptor beta chains below, sequenced in a study of blood T cell repertoires in COVID-19. This table comes from immunoSEQ multiplex PCR, and its TCRdb copy is limited to in-frame clones, with some not included. The sample records more than 95,000 clones, roughly 80% being singletons. Sequencing input: peripheral blood. These receptors were obtained from an elderly man with acute or convalescent COVID-19.

This chain links TRBV27 with TRBJ2-3; 8 bases agree with TRBD2. Germline CDR1 is MNHEY and CDR2 is SMNVEV (reference sequence). The V and J ends lost 4 bases and 11 bases, in that order; junction bases with no gene match: 20. The CDR3 has 17 residues. As DNA, the CDR3 is TGTGCCAGCAGTTCTTCCCCTAGCGGGCTAGCGAGTAGAGGGCAGTATTTT. Protein: CASSSSPSGLASRGQYF.

The J gene is TRBJ2-3, the V gene TRBV6-2 or TRBV6-3; D unclear. Between the trimmed V and J ends, which lost 4 bases and 2 bases, there was a span of 7 bases. CDR3 size: 13 residues. Germline CDR1 is MNHEY and CDR2 is SVGEGT. The CDR3 nucleotides read TGTGCCAGCAGTTTAAAGCCCACAGATACGCAGTATTTT. It encodes CASSLKPTDTQYF.

This chain connects TRBV11-3 to TRBJ2-2; TRBD1 aligns across 7 bases. V lost 5 bases, J lost 1 base, and 7 bases stayed unmatched. CDR1 and CDR2 from the germline V gene are SGHNT and YENEEA. CDR3 length equals 16 residues. The CDR3 loop reads CASSGTGVLNTGELFF. Written as DNA, the CDR3 is TGTGCCAGCAGCGGTACAGGGGTCTTGAACACCGGGGAGCTGTTTTTT.

V and J are TRBV7-8 and TRBJ1-1; 11 nucleotides align to TRBD1. The V gene's germline CDR1 is SGHVS and CDR2 FQNEAQ. V trimming: 6 bases; J trimming: 6 bases; junction bases outside the gene matches: 12. CDR3 size: 16 residues. The CDR3 region has the DNA TGTGCCAGCAGTACAACTGGGGACAGGGGGTTAGCTGAAGCTTTCTTT. Protein product: CASSTTGDRGLAEAFF.

The rearrangement joins TRBV6-4 to TRBJ2-2; 7 bases align to TRBD1. This CDR3 region has 15 residues. Germline assignment: CDR1 MRHNA and CDR2 SNTAGT. J was trimmed by 4 bases and V by 7 bases; bases with no gene match: 9. The CDR3 loop is CASTPGQQSTGELFF. CDR3 nucleotide sequence: TGTGCCAGCACTCCGGGACAGCAAAGCACCGGGGAGCTGTTTTTT.

The CDR3 DNA reads as TGTGCCAGCAGTGAGGCAGGAGGGTTGGGCAATCAGCCCCAGCATTTT. Encoded protein: CASSEAGGLGNQPQHF. The chain recombines TRBV2 with TRBJ1-5; D call uncertain. Deletions cut 3 bases from V and 2 bases from J, with 14 bases between. The germline CDR1 and CDR2 sequences are SNHLY and FYNNEI. This CDR3 contains 16 residues. Complete variable domain (other parts from reference TRBV2 and TRBJ1-5): EPEVTQTPSHQVTQMGQEVILRCVPISNHLYFYWYRQILGQKVEFLVSFYNNEISEKSEIFDDQFSVERPDGSNFTLKIRSTKLEDSAMYFCASSEAGGLGNQPQHFGDGTRLSIL.

The gene calls are TRBV2 and TRBJ1-4, with D possibly matching TRBD1 (5 bases). Germline CDR1 SNHLY, CDR2 FYNNEI. The CDR3 is made up of 12 amino acids. V lost 7 bases to trimming and J lost 7 bases, with 10 bases between them. CDR3 residues: CASTRQPEKLFF. The CDR3 DNA follows: TGTGCCAGCACTAGACAGCCTGAAAAACTGTTTTTT.

The sample holds one count of this clone. The chain recombines TRBV5-1 with TRBJ1-5; D may be TRBD1 (5 bases). This CDR3 contains 14 residues. In germline, CDR1 is SGHRS, CDR2 YFSETQ. V lost 2 bases, J lost 3 bases, and 9 bases lay in between. CDR3: CASSFGGVNQPQHF. The CDR3 DNA reads as TGCGCCAGCAGCTTTGGAGGGGTCAATCAGCCCCAGCATTTT.

J is TRBJ2-5 and V is TRBV6-6; D uncertain. This CDR3 contains 15 residues. Germline lookup yields CDR1 MNHNY and CDR2 SVGAGI (reference sequence). Trimming pared 6 bases from V and 3 bases from J, leaving 17 bases between. CDR3 in DNA: TGTGCCAGCAGGTCTCCAGTCGGAGAAGAAGAGACCCAGTACTTC. Amino acids: CASRSPVGEEETQYF.

V usage is TRBV21-1 and J usage is TRBJ1-2; the table's D call TRBD1 went unverified against the DNA. TRBV21-1 is annotated as a pseudogene. The CDR3 sequence is 15 residues long. In DNA, the CDR3 is TGTGCCAGCAGCAAAGGCCAGGGGCTCCCCTATGGCTACACCTTC. Its protein is CASSKGQGLPYGYTF.

The genes are TRBV5-1 and TRBJ2-5, with 7 bases that match TRBD1. Germline trimming cut 3 bases from V and 2 bases from J; bases unmatched to any gene: 1. This CDR3 is 13 amino acids long. Germline lookup yields CDR1 SGHRS and CDR2 YFSETQ. Here the CDR3 reads CASSWDSQETQYF. CDR3 nucleotide sequence: TGCGCCAGCAGCTGGGACAGTCAAGAGACCCAGTACTTC.

The chain couples TRBV19 to TRBJ2-1; D is uncertain. Germline V gene data show CDR1 as LNHDA and CDR2 as SQIVND (reference sequence). V was clipped by 9 bases and J by 4 bases, with 13 bases between them. This CDR3 is built from 13 residues. CDR3 bases: TGTGCCAGCCTTAGTTTAAAATACAATGAGCAGTTCTTC. This encodes CASLSLKYNEQFF.

The chain has TRBV19 and TRBJ2-3; D possibly corresponds to TRBD2 (5 bases). Looked up from germline, CDR1 is LNHDA and CDR2 is SQIVND (reference sequence). The CDR3 spans 13 residues. Trimming took off 3 bases at V and 8 bases at J, with 12 bases between the two ends. CDR3 in amino acids: CASSIMGALTQYF. The CDR3 DNA follows: TGTGCCAGTAGTATCATGGGAGCACTTACGCAGTATTTT.

V is TRBV15 and J is TRBJ2-7; TRBD1 matches at 8 bases. Trimming removed 1 base from V and 2 bases from J; junction bases left unmatched: 4. CDR1 is LNHNV and CDR2 is YYDKDF in the germline V gene (reference sequence). This CDR3 contains 15 residues. For the CDR3, the DNA is TGTGCCACCAGCAGAGCCCAGGGGGCAGCCTACGAGCAGTACTTC. Translating gives CATSRAQGAAYEQYF. Full variable domain (rest looked up from reference TRBV15 and TRBJ2-7): DAMVIQNPRYQVTQFGKPVTLSCSQTLNHNVMYWYQQKSSQAPKLLFHYYDKDFNNEADTPDNFQSRRPNTSFCFLDIRSPGLGDTAMYLCATSRAQGAAYEQYFGPGTRLTVT.

The gene calls are TRBV12-3 or TRBV12-4 and TRBJ1-1; weak D call: TRBD1 (6 bases). Trimming left V 6 bases short and J 7 bases short, with 15 bases between. The CDR3 length is 13 residues. As DNA, the CDR3 is TGTGCCAGCAGCCCTCCAGGGGCCGGTGAAGCTTTCTTT. Protein sequence: CASSPPGAGEAFF.

The J gene is TRBJ1-4, the V gene TRBV30; D perhaps matches TRBD1 (6 bases). The CDR3 covers 13 residues. The V gene's germline CDR1 is GTSNPN and CDR2 SVGIG (reference sequence). Trimming cost V 1 base and J 8 bases, with 11 bases left between them. In DNA form, the CDR3 reads TGTGCCTGGAGTGGGGCAAGGGGGGAAAAACTGTTTTTT. Translating it yields CAWSGARGEKLFF. The complete variable domain, with remaining parts taken from reference TRBV30 and TRBJ1-4, reads SQTIHQWPATLVQPVGSPLSLECTVEGTSNPNLYWYRQAAGRGLQLLFYSVGIGQISSEVPQNLSASRPQDRQFILSSKKLLLSDSGFYLCAWSGARGEKLFFGSGTQLSVL.

This clone was observed a single time. The chain couples TRBV7-9 to TRBJ2-5; 7 bases fit TRBD2. The CDR3 has 13 amino acids. CDR1 and CDR2 from the germline V gene are SEHNR and FQNEAQ (reference sequence). Germline trimming cut 1 base from V and 9 bases from J; bases unmatched to any gene: 5. CDR3: CASSLVPGRAQYF. The CDR3 DNA is TGTGCCAGCAGCTTAGTGCCGGGGAGGGCCCAGTACTTC.

The chain recombines TRBV28 with TRBJ1-5; 8 bases map to TRBD1. J gave up 8 bases and V 5 bases, and 11 bases lay outside the gene matches. Germline V gene sequence: CDR1 MDHEN, CDR2 SYDVKM. The CDR3 spans 15 residues. The CDR3 bases are TGTGCCAGCAGTCCGCGACAGGGGTTATGGAAGCCCCAGCATTTT. The encoded protein is CASSPRQGLWKPQHF.

This clone was observed a few times. The chain employs TRBV7-2 and TRBJ1-6, with D possibly TRBD1 on 5 matching bases. Trimming removed 4 bases from V and 12 bases from J, with 16 bases in between. This CDR3 has 14 amino acids. The germline V gene encodes CDR1 SGHTA and CDR2 FQGNSA. As DNA, the CDR3 is TGTGCCAGCAGCTCGCCGGCCAGGGAGGGACCCCTCCACTTT. Protein product: CASSSPAREGPLHF.

This chain uses TRBV27 with TRBJ2-1, with a possible D match to TRBD2 (5 bases). V dropped 0 bases and J dropped 10 bases, with 13 bases sitting between them. Germline loops: CDR1 MNHEY, CDR2 SMNVEV (reference sequence). This CDR3 has 14 amino acids. Here the CDR3 reads CASSLSILTGEQFF. DNA of the CDR3: TGTGCCAGCAGTTTATCCATCCTCACGGGGGAGCAGTTCTTC.

The chain combines TRBV27 with TRBJ2-6; a weak D match, TRBD2 (5 bases). This CDR3 comprises 19 residues. V dropped 6 bases and J dropped 2 bases, with 23 bases sitting between them. CDR1 MNHEY and CDR2 SMNVEV come from the germline V gene (reference sequence). The CDR3 loop reads CASSSPPGLGATGANVLTF. In DNA, the CDR3 is TGTGCCAGCAGCTCCCCCCCCGGCTTGGGAGCGACTGGGGCCAACGTCCTGACTTTC.

The J gene is TRBJ1-5, the V gene TRBV27, with 8 bases identical to TRBD1. With 5 bases clipped from V and 4 bases from J, the junction kept 7 bases outside the gene matches. CDR3 length equals 15 residues. CDR1 and CDR2 from the germline V gene are MNHEY and SMNVEV (reference sequence). The CDR3 DNA is TGTGCCAGCAGTCGGGGGACAGGCACGAATCAGCCCCAGCATTTT. It specifies CASSRGTGTNQPQHF.

This clone was picked up one time. The V gene is TRBV2, the J gene TRBJ2-7; D call uncertain. The CDR3 has 11 residues. V dropped 4 bases and J dropped 6 bases, with 7 bases sitting between them. The germline V gene encodes CDR1 SNHLY and CDR2 FYNNEI. This chain's CDR3 is CASSAYLEQYF. DNA of the CDR3: TGTGCCAGCAGTGCGTATCTCGAGCAGTACTTC.

This rearrangement joins TRBV5-1 to TRBJ2-7, with TRBD2 as a possible D gene (5 bases). The length of the CDR3 is 13 residues. V was shortened by 4 bases and J by 3 bases, with 11 bases between the two germline ends. Looked up from germline, CDR1 is SGHRS and CDR2 is YFSETQ. The CDR3 nucleotides read TGCGCCAGCAGCCCCTCGGGGAACTACGAGCAGTACTTC. It translates to CASSPSGNYEQYF.

This chain connects TRBV6-4 to TRBJ2-3, with a possible D match to TRBD2 (5 bases). The CDR3 length is 15 residues. Germline CDR1 reads MRHNA; CDR2 reads SNTAGT. V dropped 6 bases and J dropped 0 bases, with 13 bases sitting between them. DNA of the CDR3: TGTGCCAGCAGACTTGAGGGAGTCAGCACAGATACGCAGTATTTT. Protein: CASRLEGVSTDTQYF.

This rearrangement joins TRBV11-2 to TRBJ2-1; 10 positions match TRBD2. Germline values: CDR1 SGHAT, CDR2 FQNNGV. Trimming cost V 6 bases and J 5 bases; bases outside gene matches: 7. The CDR3 is 15 residues long. The CDR3 loop reads CASRLAGDGNNEQFF. As DNA, the CDR3 is TGTGCCAGCAGGCTAGCGGGAGACGGGAACAATGAGCAGTTCTTC. Supplemented by reference TRBV11-2 and TRBJ2-1, the full variable domain reads EAGVAQSPRYKIIEKRQSVAFWCNPISGHATLYWYQQILGQGPKLLIQFQNNGVVDDSQLPKDRFSAERLKGVDSTLKIQPAKLEDSAVYLCASRLAGDGNNEQFFGPGTRLTVL.